The 25 T cell receptor beta chains below all came from one sample that was sequenced in a study of shared clonotypes between healthy human individuals. Sequenced by immunoSEQ multiplex PCR; TCRdb stores in-frame clones only, minus some. Here the sample spans roughly 760,000 clones, less than 85% being singletons. Sequencing was performed on memory CD4+ T cells sorted from blood. Subset of the sample: CD45RA-negative fraction. The receptors stem from a woman younger than 45 in good health.

The V and J genes are TRBV28 and TRBJ1-2; 8 positions match TRBD1. Germline-derived CDR1 and CDR2 are MDHEN and SYDVKM. V shed 6 bases and J 1 base; nucleotides not matched to a gene: 10. The CDR3 covers 16 residues. CDR3 nucleotide sequence: TGTGCCAGCAGCCGACGACAGGGGTGGGTTAACTATGGCTACACCTTC. Its protein product is CASSRRQGWVNYGYTF.

The CDR3 DNA is TGTGCCAGCAGCATGGGCAACACAGATACGCAGTATTTT. Protein: CASSMGNTDTQYF. The rearrangement uses TRBV9 and TRBJ2-3; D not resolved. Germline-derived CDR1 and CDR2 are SGDLS and YYNGEE. The CDR3 contains 13 residues. Deletions cut 4 bases from V and 2 bases from J, with 8 bases between.

This chain uses TRBV10-2 with TRBJ1-5; unclear D gene. The CDR3 length is 14 residues. Trimming stripped 3 bases from V and 7 bases from J, with 13 bases between. Germline V lookup: CDR1 WSHSY, CDR2 SAAADI. In DNA, the CDR3 is TGCGCCAGCAGTGAAGGTGCCCTGGGGCAGCCCCAGCATTTT. As protein: CASSEGALGQPQHF.

The genes are TRBV10-1 and TRBJ2-7; the D gene is possibly TRBD1 (5 bases). V lost 4 bases to trimming and J lost 9 bases, with 19 bases between them. The CDR3 has 14 amino acids. CDR1 is WNHNN, CDR2 SYGVQD, per germline (reference sequence). The CDR3 region is CASSAARDSPRQYF. In DNA form, the CDR3 reads TGCGCCAGCAGTGCGGCCAGGGATTCGCCCCGGCAGTACTTC.

The chain combines TRBV4-1 with TRBJ2-2; 8 bases line up with TRBD2. There are 15 residues in the CDR3. The trim removed 7 bases at V and 4 bases at J, leaving 8 bases unmatched. Germline loops: CDR1 MGHRA, CDR2 YSYEKL. The chain's CDR3 is CASTAGVLSTGELFF. CDR3 DNA sequence: TGCGCCAGCACAGCGGGAGTTTTGAGCACCGGGGAGCTGTTTTTT.

The CDR3 region has the DNA TGTGCCAGCAGCAAAGCGGTTGCCCCAAGGGAGACCGGGACAGGGGGTTCCTACGAGCAGTACTTC. Amino acid sequence: CASSKAVAPRETGTGGSYEQYF. This chain joins TRBV21-1 and TRBJ2-7; the DNA was not used to check the table's D call, TRBD1. TRBV21-1 is a pseudogene locus. This CDR3 region has 22 residues.

V is TRBV29-1 and J is TRBJ2-5; the match to TRBD1 covers 10 bases. The CDR3 is 14 residues long. Per the germline V gene, CDR1 is SQVTM and CDR2 is ANQGSEA. V shed 5 bases and J 5 bases; nucleotides not matched to a gene: 8. The CDR3 region is CSVMGTGDPETQYF. In DNA, the CDR3 is TGCAGCGTTATGGGGACAGGGGATCCGGAGACCCAGTACTTC.

The V call is TRBV28, the J call TRBJ2-5, with 9 nucleotides matching TRBD2. From germline, CDR1 is MDHEN and CDR2 SYDVKM. V shed 6 bases and J 4 bases; nucleotides not matched to a gene: 9. The CDR3 has 15 residues. The CDR3 DNA is TGTGCCAGCAGGAGGGGTGTAGCGGGAGTAGAGACCCAGTACTTC. The encoded protein is CASRRGVAGVETQYF.

This chain joins TRBV27 and TRBJ2-7; possibly TRBD1 for D (6 bases). With 3 bases removed from V and 6 bases from J, the gap between germline ends came to 18 bases. The length of the CDR3 is 15 residues. Germline loops: CDR1 MNHEY, CDR2 SMNVEV (reference sequence). CDR3 region: CASSFWGQSAGEQYF. Here the CDR3 DNA reads TGTGCCAGCAGTTTCTGGGGGCAGTCCGCCGGCGAGCAGTACTTC.

This clone appeared a single time. This chain joins TRBV6-1 and TRBJ2-5; the match to TRBD2 covers 13 bases. Trimming at V came to 8 bases and at J to 5 bases, leaving 8 bases not matched to a gene. This CDR3 is 15 amino acids long. Germline-derived CDR1 and CDR2 are MNHNS and SASEGT. CDR3 region: CASLPGLAGSETQYF. CDR3 nucleotide sequence: TGTGCCAGCCTACCGGGACTAGCGGGGTCGGAGACCCAGTACTTC.

The chain carries TRBV6-6 and TRBJ2-7, with D maybe TRBD2 (5 bases). Trimming left V 4 bases short and J 7 bases short, with 14 bases between. The CDR3 length is 13 residues. Germline CDR1 reads MNHNY; CDR2 reads SVGAGI (reference sequence). The CDR3, as DNA: TGTGCCAGCAGTTCCGGACTTCTCGGGGAGCAGTACTTC. Translation: CASSSGLLGEQYF.

In this sample, this clone turned up a few times. V gene TRBV5-1 combines with J gene TRBJ2-5; weak D call: TRBD1 (6 bases). This CDR3 has 14 amino acids. In germline, CDR1 is SGHRS, CDR2 YFSETQ. Trimming pared 4 bases from V and 6 bases from J, leaving 16 bases between. CDR3 sequence (DNA): TGCGCCAGCAGCCCTAAAACAGGGATGAAGACCCAGTACTTC. This codes for CASSPKTGMKTQYF.

V gene TRBV4-1 combines with J gene TRBJ2-5; 11 positions match TRBD2. Germline loops: CDR1 MGHRA, CDR2 YSYEKL. V dropped 0 bases and J dropped 4; count of bases not matched to a gene: 10. The CDR3 has 18 amino acids. For the CDR3, the DNA is TGCGCCAGCAGCCAAGAGATCGGCCTAGCGGGAGGTGGAGAGACCCAGTACTTC. Translated: CASSQEIGLAGGGETQYF.

In regard to this clone: Other DNA sequences in this specimen translate into the identical CDR3. The chain links TRBV4-1 to TRBJ2-1; 7 positions agree with TRBD2. V lost 1 base to trimming and J lost 14 bases; unmatched junction nucleotides: 2. Germline CDR1 MGHRA, CDR2 YSYEKL. This CDR3 is built from 11 residues. Here the CDR3 DNA reads TGCGCCAGCAGCCAAGGTGGGGGGGAGTTCTTC. Protein product: CASSQGGGEFF.

V and J are TRBV10-1 and TRBJ2-1; 8 nucleotides align to TRBD1. The V segment lost 5 bases and the J segment 3 bases; nucleotides outside the gene matches: 6. The CDR3 runs 15 residues. CDR1 is WNHNN and CDR2 is SYGVQD in the germline V gene (reference sequence). Here the CDR3 reads CASSFTGGGYNEQFF. In DNA, the CDR3 is TGCGCCAGCAGTTTCACAGGGGGTGGCTACAATGAGCAGTTCTTC.

The chain has TRBV5-4 and TRBJ2-5; no clear D gene. The V and J ends lost 4 bases and 1 base respectively, with 17 bases between them. Germline-derived CDR1 and CDR2 are SGHNT and YYREEE (reference sequence). The CDR3 is 16 amino acids. DNA of the CDR3: TGTGCCAGCAGCCCGGAAAGGATCCGAGCCCAAGAGACCCAGTACTTC. It is translated as CASSPERIRAQETQYF. The full variable domain, its missing parts supplied by reference TRBV5-4 and TRBJ2-5, is ETGVTQSPTHLIKTRGQQVTLRCSSQSGHNTVSWYQQALGQGPQFIFQYYREEENGRGNFPPRFSGLQFPNYSSELNVNALELDDSALYLCASSPERIRAQETQYFGPGTRLLVL.

The V call is TRBV11-2, the J call TRBJ1-1; 8 bases agree with TRBD1. V lost 5 bases, J lost 8 bases, and 4 bases stayed unmatched. CDR1 is SGHAT, CDR2 FQNNGV, per germline. CDR3 length equals 12 residues. For the CDR3, the DNA is TGTGCCAGCAGCCAGCGGACAGGGGAAGCTTTCTTT. The encoded protein is CASSQRTGEAFF.

This clone is a singleton in its sample. CDR3 sequence reads: CASSQDRGSGLAGYDEQFF. CDR3 nucleotides: TGCGCCAGCAGCCAAGATCGGGGGTCGGGACTAGCGGGATATGATGAGCAGTTCTTC. V usage is TRBV4-1 and J usage is TRBJ2-1, with TRBD2 identical over 13 bases. J was trimmed by 8 bases and V by 0 bases; bases with no gene match: 13. Per the germline V gene, CDR1 is MGHRA and CDR2 is YSYEKL. The CDR3 runs to 19 residues.

This chain links TRBV18 with TRBJ2-7, with 13 bases that match TRBD2. Germline values: CDR1 KGHSH, CDR2 LQKENI. With V trimmed by 8 bases and J by 3 bases, 4 bases remained unmatched. CDR3 length equals 14 residues. The CDR3 region is CASRGLAGDYEQYF. DNA of the CDR3: TGTGCCAGCCGCGGACTAGCGGGAGACTACGAGCAGTACTTC.

A word on this clone: Other DNA sequences in this specimen translate into the identical CDR3. The chain links TRBV28 to TRBJ1-2; TRBD1 is a possible D gene (5 bases). Germline V gene sequence: CDR1 MDHEN, CDR2 SYDVKM. Deletions cut 2 bases from V and 3 bases from J, with 10 bases between. The CDR3 consists of 14 residues. The CDR3 reads CASSLSGTDYGYTF. In DNA, the CDR3 is TGTGCCAGCAGTTTAAGTGGGACCGACTATGGCTACACCTTC.

V and J are TRBV28 and TRBJ2-1; perhaps TRBD2 as D (6 bases). Germline V gives CDR1 MDHEN, CDR2 SYDVKM. CDR3 size: 14 residues. Trimming removed 10 bases at V and 2 bases at J, with 15 bases between. CDR3 sequence (DNA): TGTGCCATGCGCCGGACGGGGGCCTACAATGAGCAGTTCTTC. It codes for CAMRRTGAYNEQFF.

V usage is TRBV9 and J usage is TRBJ1-2; 7 bases are a match to TRBD1. The CDR3 covers 13 residues. J was trimmed by 8 bases and V by 4 bases; bases with no gene match: 8. CDR1 and CDR2 (germline): SGDLS, YYNGEE. The CDR3 protein is CASSHDRVGGYTF. CDR3 nucleotides: TGTGCCAGCAGCCACGACAGGGTTGGCGGCTACACCTTC.

The chain couples TRBV4-1 to TRBJ2-5; D is unclear. CDR1 is MGHRA and CDR2 is YSYEKL in the germline V gene. This CDR3 has 13 amino acids. V was trimmed by 0 bases and J by 5 bases, leaving 7 bases between them. The CDR3 DNA follows: TGCGCCAGCAGCCAAGATTGGGATGAGACCCAGTACTTC. Translation gives CASSQDWDETQYF.

The chain combines TRBV19 with TRBJ1-2; 9 bases are shared with TRBD1. V shed 0 bases and J 4 bases; nucleotides not matched to a gene: 6. The CDR3 totals 16 residues. CDR1 is LNHDA and CDR2 is SQIVND in the germline V gene (reference sequence). The CDR3 reads CASSIDHGTGTYGYTF. The CDR3 coding sequence is TGTGCCAGTAGTATAGATCACGGGACAGGGACCTATGGCTACACCTTC.

The chain employs TRBV6-5 and TRBJ1-1, with D possibly TRBD1 on 6 matching bases. V gave up 5 bases and J gave up 4 bases, with 14 bases separating them. The CDR3 totals 14 residues. The V gene's germline CDR1 is MNHEY and CDR2 SVGAGI. The CDR3 DNA sequence: TGTGCCAGCAGTCCGAGGGGGAGGGCCACTGAAGCTTTCTTT. This translates into CASSPRGRATEAFF.